This T cell receptor (beta chain) was identified in a study of beta chain features in type 1 diabetes. For the study at large: Analysis included 107,917,701 sorted cells drawn from all samples. Overall study results and limits: All four CD4+ subsets from Type 1 diabetes patients carried moderately but significantly shorter TCRB CDR3s. A PCR bias possibly favoring shorter templates would apply equally to patients and controls.

Germline-derived CDR1 and CDR2 are MNHEY and SVGAGI. The V end was cut by 6 bases, the J end by 2 bases, with 12 bases between. This CDR3 has 14 amino acids. Sorting based on CD45RO/CCR7/CD25/CD127/CD95/CD27 separated CD4+ naive, central memory, regulatory and stem cell-like memory cells. What was sequenced were expressed TCRB transcripts, since all of the isolated RNA had been reverse transcribed. Method: immunoSEQ multiplex PCR; TCRdb's copy keeps in-frame clones and lacks some. The sample comprises roughly 230,000 clones, approximately 10% of which are singletons, and about 0.018% rests with the top ten. About this clone: Its antigen is not identified.

The sequence came from a man in his thirties or forties with type 1 diabetes. Sequenced material: naive CD4+ T cells from blood. V gene TRBV6-5 combines with J gene TRBJ2-3, with a possible D match to TRBD2 (6 bases). CDR3 residues: CASRAGLATDTQYF. In DNA, the CDR3 is TGTGCCAGCAGGGCGGGGCTAGCCACAGATACGCAGTATTTT.